This T cell receptor (beta chain) is from a study of type 1 regulatory T cells (dated by TCRdb to about 2021). General notes on the study: The study characterized an in vitro protocol that generated a Tr1-enriched, alloantigen-specific CD4 T cell product named T-allo10. T-allo10 was under clinical evaluation in patients with hematological malignancies receiving allogeneic hematopoietic stem cell transplantation. What the authors observed across the whole study: Compared with non-Tr1 cells, Tr1 cells had a narrower TCR repertoire, and the study took this difference to reflect clonal expansion driven by alloantigen.

Reading from cysteine to phenylalanine, the CDR3 counts 15 amino acids. Solely the CDR3 DNA is kept, with 45 bases framed from the first base. Relative to germline, V is 4 bases shorter and J is 2 bases shorter, with 15 bases between their ends. From the germline V gene, CDR1 is SGHRS and CDR2 is YFSETQ. This clonotype appeared a few times. Its cognate antigen has yet to be identified. Per-base quality was not reported, and no clone a single base away is much larger than it. The sample was run on an Illumina MiSeq. TCRdb cleaned the public reads at Q25 with fastp, built clones with MiXCR and kept in-frame beta chains. When rows share a CDR3 protein, they turn into one entry using the most common DNA and genes. The sample includes some 71,000 distinct CDR3 sequences, with around 21% observed a single time. 8.3% of the sample is in the top ten clones.

The clonotype originates from a human donor in good health. Sequencing was carried out using cultured type 1 regulatory T (Tr1) cells, either the whole culture or a sorted fraction (not recorded which). The cell subset or site label, read with the paper, signifies: type 1 regulatory T cells sorted from the T-allo10 product. Rearrangement joined TRBV5-1 to TRBJ2-5, with TRBD1 tentatively as D gene (6 bases match). The nucleotide sequence is TGCGCCAGCAGCCGTCACCGGGACACTCAAGAGACCCAGTACTTC. It translates as CASSRHRDTQETQYF.